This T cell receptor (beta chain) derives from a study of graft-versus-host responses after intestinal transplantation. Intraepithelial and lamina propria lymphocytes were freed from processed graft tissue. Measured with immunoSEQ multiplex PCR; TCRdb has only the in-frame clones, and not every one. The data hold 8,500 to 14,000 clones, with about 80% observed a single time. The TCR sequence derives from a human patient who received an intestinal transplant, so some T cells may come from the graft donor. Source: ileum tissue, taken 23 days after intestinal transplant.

The CDR3 sequence: CASSLWDGNYEQYF. CDR3 sequence (DNA): TGTGCCAGCAGTCTCTGGGACGGGAACTACGAGCAGTACTTC. The chain is built from TRBV6-1 and TRBJ2-7; D is possibly TRBD1 or TRBD2 (5 bases each). The V end was cut by 5 bases, the J end by 3 bases, with 14 bases between. This CDR3 spans 14 amino acids. The germline CDR1 and CDR2 sequences are MNHNS and SASEGT.